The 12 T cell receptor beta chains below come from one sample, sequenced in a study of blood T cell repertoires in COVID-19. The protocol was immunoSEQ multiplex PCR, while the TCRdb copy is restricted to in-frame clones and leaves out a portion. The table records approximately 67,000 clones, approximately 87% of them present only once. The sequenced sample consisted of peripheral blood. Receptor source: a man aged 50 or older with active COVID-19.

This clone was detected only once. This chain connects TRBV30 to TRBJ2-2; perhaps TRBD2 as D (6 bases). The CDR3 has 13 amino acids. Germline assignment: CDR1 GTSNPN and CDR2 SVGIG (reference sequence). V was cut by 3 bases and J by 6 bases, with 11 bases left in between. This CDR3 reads CAWSARGSGELFF. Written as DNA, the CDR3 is TGTGCCTGGAGCGCACGGGGGTCCGGGGAGCTGTTTTTT.

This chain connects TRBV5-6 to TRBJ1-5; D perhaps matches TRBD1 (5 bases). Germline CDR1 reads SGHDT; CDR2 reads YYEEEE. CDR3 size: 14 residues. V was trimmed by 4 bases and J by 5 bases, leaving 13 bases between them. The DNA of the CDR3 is TGTGCCAGCAGCGACAGTGCGGGGGATCAGCCCCAGCATTTT. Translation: CASSDSAGDQPQHF.

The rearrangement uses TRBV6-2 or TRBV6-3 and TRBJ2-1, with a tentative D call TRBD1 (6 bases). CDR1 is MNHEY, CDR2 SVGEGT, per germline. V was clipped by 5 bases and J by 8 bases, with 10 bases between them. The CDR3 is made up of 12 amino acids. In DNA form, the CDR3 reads TGTGCCAGCAGTCACAGGGTCGATGAGCAGTTCTTC. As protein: CASSHRVDEQFF.

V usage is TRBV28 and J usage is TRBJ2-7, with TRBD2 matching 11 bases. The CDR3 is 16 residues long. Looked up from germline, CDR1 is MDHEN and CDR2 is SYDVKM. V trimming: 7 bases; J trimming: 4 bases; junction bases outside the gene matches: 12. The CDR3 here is CASNPLAGATIYEQYF. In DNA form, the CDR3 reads TGTGCCAGCAACCCACTAGCGGGAGCCACTATTTACGAGCAGTACTTC.

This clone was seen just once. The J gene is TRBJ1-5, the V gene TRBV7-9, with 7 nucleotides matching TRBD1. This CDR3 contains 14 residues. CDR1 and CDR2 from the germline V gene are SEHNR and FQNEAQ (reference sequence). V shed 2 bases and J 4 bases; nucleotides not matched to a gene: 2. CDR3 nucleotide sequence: TGTGCCAGCAGCTTATCCAGGGGGAATCAGCCCCAGCATTTT. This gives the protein CASSLSRGNQPQHF.

CDR3 loop: CASSQERNRVETQYF. CDR3 bases: TGTGCCAGCAGCCAAGAAAGGAACAGGGTTGAGACCCAGTACTTC. This chain uses TRBV3-1 (or the pseudogene TRBV3-2) with TRBJ2-5; the D gene is possibly TRBD1 (6 bases). From germline, CDR1 is LGHDT and CDR2 YNNKEL (reference sequence). V lost 0 bases and J lost 5, with 13 bases in between. CDR3 length: 15 residues.

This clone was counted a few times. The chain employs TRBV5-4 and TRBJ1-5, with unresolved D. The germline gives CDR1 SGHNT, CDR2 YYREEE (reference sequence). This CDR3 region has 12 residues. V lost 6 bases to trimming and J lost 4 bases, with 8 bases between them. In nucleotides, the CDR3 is TGTGCCAGCAACAAAGAAAATCAGCCCCAGCATTTT. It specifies CASNKENQPQHF.

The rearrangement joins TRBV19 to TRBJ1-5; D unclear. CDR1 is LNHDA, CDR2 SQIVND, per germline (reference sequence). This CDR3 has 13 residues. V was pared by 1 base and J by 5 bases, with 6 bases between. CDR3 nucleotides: TGTGCCAGTAGTATAGGGCAGGATCAGCCCCAGCATTTT. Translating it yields CASSIGQDQPQHF.

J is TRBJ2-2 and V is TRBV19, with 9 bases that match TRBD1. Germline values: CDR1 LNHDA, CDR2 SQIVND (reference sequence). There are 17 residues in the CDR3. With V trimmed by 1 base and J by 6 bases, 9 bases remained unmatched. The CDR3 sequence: CASSIVFVTGGSGELFF. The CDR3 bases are TGTGCCAGTAGTATAGTTTTTGTGACAGGGGGATCCGGGGAGCTGTTTTTT.

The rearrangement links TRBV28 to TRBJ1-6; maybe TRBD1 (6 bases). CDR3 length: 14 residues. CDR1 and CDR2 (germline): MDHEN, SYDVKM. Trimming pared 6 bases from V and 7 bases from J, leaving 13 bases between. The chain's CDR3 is CASRIGRGNSPLHF. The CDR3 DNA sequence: TGTGCCAGCAGGATTGGCAGGGGAAATTCACCCCTCCACTTT.

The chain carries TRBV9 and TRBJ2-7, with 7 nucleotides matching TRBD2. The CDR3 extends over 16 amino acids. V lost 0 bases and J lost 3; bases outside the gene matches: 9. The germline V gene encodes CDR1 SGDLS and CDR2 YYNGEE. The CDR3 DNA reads TGTGCCAGCAGCGTAGGTAGGCTAGCGGCGTACTACGAGCAGTACTTC. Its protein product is CASSVGRLAAYYEQYF.

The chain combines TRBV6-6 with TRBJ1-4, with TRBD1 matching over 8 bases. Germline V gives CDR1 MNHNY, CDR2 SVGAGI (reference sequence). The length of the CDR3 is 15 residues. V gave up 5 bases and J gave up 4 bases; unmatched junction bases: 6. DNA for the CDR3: TGTGCCAGCAGTCGGACAGGGCGGAGTAATGAAAAACTGTTTTTT. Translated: CASSRTGRSNEKLFF.